This TCR beta chain was captured in a study of blood T cells in healthy people across ages. General study findings and limits: Strong correlation linked observed beta diversity and percent naive T cells. Unsorted PBMCs ruled out conclusive naive versus antigen-experienced comparison.

The germline V gene has CDR1 MDHEN and CDR2 SYDVKM. The CDR3 loop spans 14 amino acids. V gave up 6 bases and J gave up 2 bases; unmatched junction bases: 4. Russia was home to the donors, healthy Caucasian individuals aged roughly 6 to 95. A minimum of 6 micrograms of total RNA was extracted per sample. Using a J-beta primer mix together with a sample-barcoded 5' primer, a second PCR was run for roughly 6 to 12 cycles. MiXCR, run by TCRdb on the 5' RACE reads, gives a single entry per CDR3 protein. In the table there are approximately 1,000,000 distinct CDR3 sequences, roughly 45% of which are singletons. In the case of this clonotype: What it recognizes is unknown.

This chain links TRBV28 with TRBJ1-1; 9 bases agree with TRBD1. Sequenced sample: blood. This clonotype was sampled from a woman aged 60-75 years in good health. This CDR3 reads CASRWTGDNTEAFF. The CDR3 bases are TGTGCCAGCAGGTGGACAGGGGACAACACTGAAGCTTTCTTT. The whole variable domain, filled in from reference TRBV28 and TRBJ1-1, reads DVKVTQSSRYLVKRTGEKVFLECVQDMDHENMFWYRQDPGLGLRLIYFSYDVKMKEKGDIPEGYSVSREKKERFSLILESASTNQTSMYLCASRWTGDNTEAFFGQGTRLTVV.